What follows are 12 T cell receptor beta chains derived from one specimen sequenced in a study of blood T cell repertoires in COVID-19. Profiling relied on immunoSEQ multiplex PCR, and the TCRdb table lists in-frame clones only, not all of them. The sample yields under 450,000 clones, about 89% seen once. Sequencing used peripheral blood. The origin of the receptors is a middle-aged woman with COVID-19, enrolled during active disease.

This chain joins TRBV28 and TRBJ1-1; D call uncertain. Germline V gene lookup returns CDR1 MDHEN and CDR2 SYDVKM. CDR3 size: 12 residues. V lost 6 bases and J 11 bases, leaving 16 bases between the germline ends. CDR3 in amino acids: CASSRGLQSAFF. The CDR3 coding sequence is TGTGCCAGCAGCCGCGGACTTCAGAGCGCTTTCTTT.

The chain couples TRBV7-6 to TRBJ2-1, with 9 bases aligning to TRBD1. The CDR3 is 14 residues long. Trimming removed 3 bases from V and 7 bases from J; junction bases left unmatched: 4. Germline CDR1 is SGHVS and CDR2 is FNYEAQ. The CDR3 sequence: CASSFWDRVNEQFF. CDR3 DNA: TGTGCCAGCAGCTTTTGGGACAGGGTGAATGAGCAGTTCTTC.

This chain links TRBV10-3 with TRBJ2-3; a possible D gene is TRBD1 (6 bases). The CDR3 contains 13 residues. Trimming removed 8 bases from V and 0 bases from J, with 9 bases in between. CDR1 ENHRY and CDR2 SYGVKD come from the germline V gene. The CDR3 DNA reads as TGTGCCATCGGGACAACTAGCACAGATACGCAGTATTTT. This sequence encodes CAIGTTSTDTQYF.

This sequence joins TRBV6-1 and TRBJ1-1; 11 nucleotides align to TRBD1. The CDR3 is 19 amino acids. CDR1 is MNHNS and CDR2 is SASEGT in the germline V gene. J gave up 0 bases and V 1 base, and 10 bases lay outside the gene matches. The CDR3 nucleotides read TGTGCCAGCAGTGAAGGGACAGGGGGCCTACGAAACATGAACACTGAAGCTTTCTTT. Its translation: CASSEGTGGLRNMNTEAFF.

This rearrangement joins TRBV7-2 to TRBJ2-1; D gene unclear. This CDR3 is 11 amino acids long. With 2 bases removed from V and 8 bases from J, the gap between germline ends came to 4 bases. The germline gives CDR1 SGHTA, CDR2 FQGNSA. CDR3 nucleotide sequence: TGTGCCAGCAGCTTACTCCATGAGCAGTTCTTC. This translates into CASSLLHEQFF. Together with reference TRBV7-2 and TRBJ2-1, the CDR3 gives the full variable domain: GAGVSQSPSNKVTEKGKDVELRCDPISGHTALYWYRQSLGQGLEFLIYFQGNSAPDKSGLPSDRFSAERTGGSVSTLTIQRTQQEDSAVYLCASSLLHEQFFGPGTRLTVL.

The chain joins TRBV27 to TRBJ2-5; 10 nucleotides agree with TRBD1. Germline CDR1 is MNHEY and CDR2 is SMNVEV (reference sequence). V shed 4 bases and J 3 bases; nucleotides not matched to a gene: 2. The CDR3 runs to 14 residues. The CDR3 loop is CASSSGTGEETQYF. The CDR3 DNA follows: TGTGCCAGCAGTTCCGGGACAGGGGAAGAGACCCAGTACTTC.

The chain is built from TRBV18 and TRBJ2-7, with a tentative D call TRBD1 (6 bases). The CDR3 consists of 14 residues. The germline CDR1 and CDR2 sequences are KGHSH and LQKENI. V dropped 3 bases and J dropped 3 bases, with 12 bases sitting between them. In DNA, the CDR3 is TGTGCCAGCTCACCGATACAGGACAGCTACGAGCAGTACTTC. Its protein product is CASSPIQDSYEQYF.

The chain employs TRBV10-2 and TRBJ1-1; 7 bases fit TRBD1. CDR1 and CDR2 from the germline V gene are WSHSY and SAAADI. Unmatched junction bases numbered 9, after V lost 6 bases and J lost 2 bases. The CDR3 runs 15 residues. CDR3 DNA sequence: TGCGCCAGCAGGAACCCCGGGACAGCTAACACTGAAGCTTTCTTT. Residues: CASRNPGTANTEAFF.

This chain joins TRBV7-2 and TRBJ1-1; 9 bases align to TRBD1. The CDR3 contains 15 residues. Trimming cost V 4 bases and J 1 base; bases outside gene matches: 4. Germline loops: CDR1 SGHTA, CDR2 FQGNSA. The DNA of the CDR3 is TGTGCCAGCAGCTCTAACAGGGGGCGGAACACTGAAGCTTTCTTT. It specifies CASSSNRGRNTEAFF.

The gene calls are TRBV5-1 and TRBJ2-3; perhaps TRBD1 as D (6 bases). This CDR3 has 13 amino acids. With 5 bases removed from V and 4 bases from J, the gap between germline ends came to 11 bases. Germline lookup yields CDR1 SGHRS and CDR2 YFSETQ. The CDR3 reads CASSPQGPDTQYF. DNA of the CDR3: TGCGCCAGCAGTCCACAGGGTCCAGATACGCAGTATTTT.

This clone has a handful of counts. The chain employs TRBV6-5 and TRBJ1-5; TRBD1 might be the D (6 bases). Per the germline V gene, CDR1 is MNHEY and CDR2 is SVGAGI. V was pared by 4 bases and J by 1 base, with 11 bases between. The CDR3 spans 15 residues. In DNA form, the CDR3 reads TGTGCCAGCAGTTCTACAGGGACAAGCAATCAGCCCCAGCATTTT. Translation: CASSSTGTSNQPQHF.

There are a few counts of this clone. This sequence joins TRBV5-1 and TRBJ1-6, with 11 bases that match TRBD1. Losses at the gene ends were 4 bases for V and 7 bases for J; bases not matched to a gene: 7. The CDR3 has 16 residues. Looked up from germline, CDR1 is SGHRS and CDR2 is YFSETQ. DNA for the CDR3: TGCGCCAGCAGCCACCGGGGACAGGGGGAAAATTCACCCCTCCACTTT. It encodes CASSHRGQGENSPLHF.